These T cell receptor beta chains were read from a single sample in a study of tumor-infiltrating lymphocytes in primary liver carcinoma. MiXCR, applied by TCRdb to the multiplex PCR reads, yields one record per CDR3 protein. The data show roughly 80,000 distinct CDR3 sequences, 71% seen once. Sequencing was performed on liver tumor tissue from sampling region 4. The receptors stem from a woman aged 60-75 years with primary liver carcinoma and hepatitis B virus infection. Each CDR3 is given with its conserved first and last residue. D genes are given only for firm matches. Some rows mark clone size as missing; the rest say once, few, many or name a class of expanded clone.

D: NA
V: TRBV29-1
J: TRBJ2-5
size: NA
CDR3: CSAPLLGRETRYF
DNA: TGCAGCGCACCCCTTCTTGGTAGAGAGACCCGGTACTTC

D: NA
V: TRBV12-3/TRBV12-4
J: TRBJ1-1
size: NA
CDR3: CASTETNIEAFF
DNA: TGTGCCAGCACCGAAACTAACATTGAAGCTTTCTTT

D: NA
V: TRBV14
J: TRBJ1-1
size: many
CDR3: CASSQGLRNTEAFF
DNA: TGTGCCAGCAGCCAAGGTCTCCGGAACACTGAAGCTTTCTTT

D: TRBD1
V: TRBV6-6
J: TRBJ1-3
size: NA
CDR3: CSSSQGQAVNTIYF
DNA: TGTAGCAGCAGTCAGGGACAGGCGGTTAACACCATATATTTT

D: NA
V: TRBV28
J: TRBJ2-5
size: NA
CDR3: CASRGTGWVRYQETQYF
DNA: TGTGCCAGCAGAGGGACGGGCTGGGTACGGTACCAAGAGACACAGTACTTC

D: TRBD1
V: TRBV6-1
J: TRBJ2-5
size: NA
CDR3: CASGPRDRDWETQYF
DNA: TGTGCAAGCGGTCCCCGGGACAGGGATTGGGAGACCCAGTACTTC

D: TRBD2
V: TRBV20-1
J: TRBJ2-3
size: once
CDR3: CSAARTSGTDTQYF
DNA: TGCAGTGCTGCGCGGACTAGCGGCACAGATACGCAGTATTTT

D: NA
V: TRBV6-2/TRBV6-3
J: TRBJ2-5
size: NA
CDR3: CVSLQGRAAETQYF
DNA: TGTGTCAGCCTCCAGGGGAGGGCCGCGGAGACCCAGTACTTC

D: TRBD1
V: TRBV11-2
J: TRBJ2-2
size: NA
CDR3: CAISPPGQGRTGELFF
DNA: TGTGCCATCAGCCCCCCGGGACAGGGACGTACCGGGGAGCTGTTTTTT

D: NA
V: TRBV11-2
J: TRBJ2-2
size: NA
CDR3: CASSTPQGPTRELLF
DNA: TGTGCCAGCAGCACTCCGCAAGGACCGACCAGGGAGCTGCTTTTT

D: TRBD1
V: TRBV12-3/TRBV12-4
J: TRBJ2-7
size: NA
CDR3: CASNSSGDRGQYF
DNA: TGTGCCAGCAATTCGTCGGGGGACAGGGGGCAATACTTC

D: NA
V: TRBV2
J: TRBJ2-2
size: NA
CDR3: CASKGQVTNTGELFF
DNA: TGTGCCAGCAAGGGGCAAGTAACGAACACCGGGGAGCTGTTTTTT

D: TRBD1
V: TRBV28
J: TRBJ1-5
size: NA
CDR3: CASRNGRGYQPQHF
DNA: TGTGCCAGCAGAAACGGCAGGGGGTACCAGCCCCAGCATTTT

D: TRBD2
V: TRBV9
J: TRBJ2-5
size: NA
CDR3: CASSAAVAGETQYF
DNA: TGTGCCAGCAGCGCCGCGGTAGCGGGAGAGACCCAGTACTTC

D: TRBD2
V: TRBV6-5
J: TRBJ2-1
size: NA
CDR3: CASSYQPSGNSVNKQFF
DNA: TGTGCCAGCAGTTACCAGCCTAGCGGGAATTCCGTCAATAAGCAGTTCTTC

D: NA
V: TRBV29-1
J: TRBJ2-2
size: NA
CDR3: CSAARGAGHVELFF
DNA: TGCAGCGCCGCTCGGGGTGCCGGCCACGTGGAGCTGTTTTTT

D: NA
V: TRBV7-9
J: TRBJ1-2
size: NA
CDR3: CASSLAHEGGYTF
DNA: TGTGCCAGCAGCTTAGCCCATGAAGGTGGTTACACCTTC

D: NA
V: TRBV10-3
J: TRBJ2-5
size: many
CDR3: CAISESRQEGGTQYF
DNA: TGTGCCATCAGTGAGTCCCGACAGGAGGGGGGAACCCAGTACTTC

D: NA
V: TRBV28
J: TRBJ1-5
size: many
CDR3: CASSLYGEGQPQHF
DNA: TGTGCCAGCAGTTTATACGGGGAAGGTCAGCCCCAGCATTTT

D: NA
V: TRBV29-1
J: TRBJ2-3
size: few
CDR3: CSVGALSVADTQYF
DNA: TGCAGCGTTGGGGCCCTGAGTGTCGCAGATACGCAGTATTTT

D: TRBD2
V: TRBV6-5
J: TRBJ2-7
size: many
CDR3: CASSYVAGGAYEQYF
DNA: TGTGCCAGCAGTTACGTAGCGGGAGGGGCTTACGAGCAGTACTTC

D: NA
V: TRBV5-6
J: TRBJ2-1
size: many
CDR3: CASSRSMNEQFF
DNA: TGTGCCAGCAGCCGATCTATGAATGAGCAGTTCTTC

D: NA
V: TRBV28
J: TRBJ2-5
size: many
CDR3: CASSLQGKAETQYF
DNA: TGTGCCAGCAGTTTACAGGGGAAAGCAGAGACCCAGTACTTC

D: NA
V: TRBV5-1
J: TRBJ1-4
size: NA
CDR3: CASSLGGEVEKLFF
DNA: TGCGCCAGCAGCTTGGGGGGCGAGGTGGAAAAACTGTTTTTT

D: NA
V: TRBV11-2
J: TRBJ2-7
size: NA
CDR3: CARSLDLGHTSEQYF
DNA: TGTGCCAGGAGCCTAGACCTAGGCCATACGTCCGAGCAGTACTTC

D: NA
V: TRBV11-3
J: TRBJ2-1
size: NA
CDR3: CAGGLDPRSFSYNEHFF
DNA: TGTGCCGGCGGCTTAGATCCCAGGAGTTTTTCCTACAATGAGCACTTCTTC

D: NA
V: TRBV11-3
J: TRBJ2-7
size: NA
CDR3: CASSLDRLWTPGTYELYF
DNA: TGTGCCAGCAGCTTAGATCGGTTATGGACACCGGGAACCTACGAGCTGTACTTC

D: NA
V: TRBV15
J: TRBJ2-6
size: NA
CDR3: CATSRDLGSGANVLTF
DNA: TGTGCCACCAGCAGAGATCTGGGCTCCGGGGCCAACGTCCTGACTTTC

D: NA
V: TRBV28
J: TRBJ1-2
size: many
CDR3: CASSLTEGYYGYTF
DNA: TGTGCCAGCAGTTTAACGGAGGGCTACTATGGCTACACCTTC

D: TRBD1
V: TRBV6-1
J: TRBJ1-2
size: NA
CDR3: CASSESIQGAYGYTF
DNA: TGTGCCAGCAGTGAATCTATCCAGGGGGCCTACGGCTACACCTTC

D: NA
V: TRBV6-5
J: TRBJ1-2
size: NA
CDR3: CASSGRGGYTF
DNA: TGTGCCAGCAGCGGCAGGGGTGGCTACACCTTC

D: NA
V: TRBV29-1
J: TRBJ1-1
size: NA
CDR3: CRVGTGRNTGAFF
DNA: TGCAGAGTTGGAACAGGGCGGAACACTGGAGCTTTCTTT

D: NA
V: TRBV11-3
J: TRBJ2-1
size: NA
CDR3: CASSLGRGRISYNGQFF
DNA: TGTGCCAGTAGCCTGGGAAGGGGTCGTATATCCTACAATGGGCAGTTCTTC

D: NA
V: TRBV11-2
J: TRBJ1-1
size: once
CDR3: CASSFRDGNTEASF
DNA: TGTGCCAGCAGCTTTAGAGACGGGAACACTGAGGCTTCCTTT

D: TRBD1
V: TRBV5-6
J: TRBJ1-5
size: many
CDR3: CASSLGRGPSNQPQHF
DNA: TGTGCCAGCAGCTTGGGCAGGGGGCCAAGCAATCAGCCCCAGCATTTT

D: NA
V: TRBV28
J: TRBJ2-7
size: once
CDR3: CANSLYYEQYF
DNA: TGTGCCAACAGTTTATACTACGAGCAGTACTTC

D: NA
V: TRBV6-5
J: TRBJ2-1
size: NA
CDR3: CVSSHGPDGEQFF
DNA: TGTGTCAGCAGCCACGGACCAGACGGTGAGCAGTTCTTC

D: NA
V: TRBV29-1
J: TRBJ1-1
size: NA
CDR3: CSVAALSATEAFF
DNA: TGCAGTGTTGCGGCCCTATCGGCCACTGAAGCTTTCTTT

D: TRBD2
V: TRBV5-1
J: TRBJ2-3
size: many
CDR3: CASSFAGRGADTQYF
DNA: TGCGCCAGCAGCTTTGCCGGGAGGGGAGCAGATACGCAGTATTTT

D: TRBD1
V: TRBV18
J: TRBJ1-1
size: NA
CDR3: CASSPAGQGYTEAFF
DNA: TGTGCCAGCTCACCAGCGGGACAGGGTTACACTGAAGCTTTCTTT